Given below is one TCR beta chain in context. Its target is unknown. Expansion with viral peptide pools was applied to antigen-specific CD4+ T cells by the ViraFEST assay prior to sequencing. After roughly 10 days in culture, the CD4+ T cells were isolated. Absence of prior SARS-CoV-2 infection characterized the vaccine recipients, who showed negative nucleocapsid antibodies. Each well held some 2 million PBMC cultured with around 9.7 ug/ml peptides and roughly 9 IU/ml IL-2. Cultures received IL-2 medium that replaced half the medium on days 3 and 7. The sample comes from a study of vaccination effects on CD4 cells after COVID-19. Study in general: Participants completed two doses of the BNT162b2 or mRNA-1273 vaccine.

The assay was immunoSEQ multiplex PCR, and TCRdb's table has in-frame clones only and misses some. The table records about 34,000 clones, 73% of them present only once. This material consisted of CD4+ T cells from PBMCs cultured with HCoV-OC43 spike peptides, taken before COVID-19 vaccination. Noted subset: HCoV-OC43 spike overlapping peptide pool stimulation. This receptor was obtained from a human donor who received a COVID-19 vaccine.

Here the CDR3 reads CASSQERERGGLPDEQYF. DNA of the CDR3: TGCGCCAGCAGCCAAGAAAGGGAACGTGGGGGTTTACCCGACGAGCAGTACTTC. This chain links TRBV4-1 with TRBJ2-7; the D call may be TRBD1 or TRBD2 (5 bases each). Germline-derived CDR1 and CDR2 are MGHRA and YSYEKL. CDR3 length: 18 residues. The V end was cut by 0 bases, the J end by 5 bases, with 23 bases between.